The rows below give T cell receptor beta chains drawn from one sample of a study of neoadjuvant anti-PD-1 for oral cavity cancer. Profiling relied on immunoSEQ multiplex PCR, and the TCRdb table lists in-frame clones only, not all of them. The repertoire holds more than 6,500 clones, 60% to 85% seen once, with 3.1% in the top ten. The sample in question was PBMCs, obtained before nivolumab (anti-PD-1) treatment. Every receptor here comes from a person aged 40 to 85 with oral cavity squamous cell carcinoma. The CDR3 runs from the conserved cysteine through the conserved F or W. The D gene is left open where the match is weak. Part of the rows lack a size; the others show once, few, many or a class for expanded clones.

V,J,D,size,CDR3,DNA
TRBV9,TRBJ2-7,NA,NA,CASSVSSGASYEQYF,TGTGCCAGCAGCGTCTCGTCGGGGGCCTCCTACGAGCAGTACTTC
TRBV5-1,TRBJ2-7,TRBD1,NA,CASSRDRADEQYF,TGCGCCAGCAGCCGGGACAGGGCCGACGAGCAGTACTTC
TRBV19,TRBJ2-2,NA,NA,CASSFLSTGELFF,TGTGCCAGTAGTTTTCTTAGCACCGGGGAGCTGTTTTTT
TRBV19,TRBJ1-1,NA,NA,CASSILQNTEAFF,TGTGCCAGTAGTATTTTGCAGAACACTGAAGCTTTCTTT
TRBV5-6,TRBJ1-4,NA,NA,CASSSPGSWGINEKLFF,TGTGCCAGCAGCTCCCCGGGAAGTTGGGGGATCAATGAAAAACTGTTTTTT
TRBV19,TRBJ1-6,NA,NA,CASNDKFRANNSPLHF,TGTGCCAGCAATGATAAGTTTCGAGCCAATAATTCACCCCTCCACTTT
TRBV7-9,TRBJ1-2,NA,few,CASSLAAGTYGYTF,TGTGCCAGCAGCTTAGCGGCAGGGACTTATGGCTACACCTTC
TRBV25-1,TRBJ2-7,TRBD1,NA,CASSDIGTARYEQYF,TGTGCCAGCAGTGACATAGGGACAGCTCGATACGAGCAGTACTTC
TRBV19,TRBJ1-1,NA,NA,CASSYGKNTEAFF,TGTGCCAGTAGTTACGGGAAGAACACTGAAGCTTTCTTT
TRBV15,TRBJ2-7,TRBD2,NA,CATSRERTSGAYEQYF,TGTGCCACCAGCAGAGAACGGACTAGCGGAGCCTACGAGCAGTACTTC
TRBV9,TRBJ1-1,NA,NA,CASSVGGTGNTEAFF,TGTGCCAGCAGCGTAGGAGGTACAGGGAATACTGAAGCTTTCTTT
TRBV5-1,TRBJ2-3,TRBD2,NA,CASSLGALAGNTDTQYF,TGCGCCAGCAGCTTGGGCGCCCTAGCGGGGAACACAGATACGCAGTATTTT
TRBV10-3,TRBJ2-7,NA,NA,CAIEGSRFEQYF,TGTGCCATCGAAGGGAGCCGGTTCGAGCAGTACTTC
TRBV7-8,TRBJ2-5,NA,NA,CASSLKGSGRGKETQYF,TGTGCCAGCAGCTTAAAGGGATCGGGGCGCGGGAAAGAGACCCAGTACTTC
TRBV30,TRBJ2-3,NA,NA,CAWRDGGAFTDTQYF,TGTGCCTGGAGGGATGGGGGGGCCTTCACAGATACGCAGTATTTT
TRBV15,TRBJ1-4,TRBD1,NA,CATSRGRQGNEKLFF,TGTGCCACCAGCAGGGGAAGACAGGGAAATGAAAAACTGTTTTTT
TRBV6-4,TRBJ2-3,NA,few,CASSESPGTTDTQYF,TGTGCCAGCAGTGAAAGCCCGGGGACCACAGATACGCAGTATTTT
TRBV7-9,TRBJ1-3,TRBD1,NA,CASSPRDRDYSGNTIYF,TGTGCCAGCAGCCCTAGGGACAGGGACTACTCTGGAAACACCATATATTTT
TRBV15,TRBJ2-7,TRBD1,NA,CATSTTGDEQYF,TGTGCCACCAGCACCACAGGGGACGAGCAGTACTTC
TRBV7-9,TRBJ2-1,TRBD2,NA,CASSHRLAGNYNEQFF,TGTGCCAGCAGCCACAGACTAGCGGGGAACTACAATGAGCAGTTCTTC
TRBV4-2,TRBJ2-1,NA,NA,CASNGGGYNEQFF,TGTGCCAGCAACGGGGGCGGTTACAATGAGCAGTTCTTC
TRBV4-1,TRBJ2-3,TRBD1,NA,CASSQGSRTGSTDTQYF,TGCGCCAGCAGCCAAGGGTCTAGGACAGGGTCCACAGATACGCAGTATTTT
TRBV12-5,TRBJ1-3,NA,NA,CASDDRTPPGNTIYF,TGTGCTAGTGACGACAGAACTCCCCCTGGAAACACCATATATTTT
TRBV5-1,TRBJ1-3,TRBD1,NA,CASSLSRGSRNTIYF,TGCGCCAGCAGCTTGTCCAGGGGGAGTCGAAACACCATATATTTT
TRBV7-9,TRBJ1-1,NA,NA,CASSLGGKIAEAFF,TGTGCCAGCAGCTTAGGAGGGAAGATCGCTGAAGCTTTCTTT
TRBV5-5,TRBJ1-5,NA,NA,CASSPHGTGDHQPQHF,TGTGCCAGCAGCCCCCACGGAACGGGGGACCATCAGCCCCAGCATTTT
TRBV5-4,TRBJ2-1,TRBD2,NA,CASSLGGGALYNEQFF,TGTGCCAGCAGCTTGGGCGGGGGGGCTTTATACAATGAGCAGTTCTTC
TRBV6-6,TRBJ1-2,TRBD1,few,CASSYGQGVPPF,TGTGCCAGCAGTTATGGACAGGGGGTACCTCCCTTC
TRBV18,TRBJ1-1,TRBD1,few,CASSPQGGTEAFF,TGTGCCAGCTCACCCCAGGGGGGCACTGAAGCTTTCTTT
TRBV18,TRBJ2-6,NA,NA,CASSPGTGANVLTF,TGTGCCAGCTCACCGGGGACAGGGGCCAACGTCCTGACTTTC
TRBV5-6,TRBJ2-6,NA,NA,CASSFSPAVSVLTF,TGTGCCAGCAGCTTCTCCCCCGCTGTTTCCGTCCTGACTTTC
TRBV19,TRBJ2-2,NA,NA,CATLGENTGELFF,TGTGCCACCCTCGGAGAGAACACCGGGGAGCTGTTTTTT
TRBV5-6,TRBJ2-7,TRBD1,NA,CASSFPGQDEQYF,TGTGCCAGCAGTTTTCCGGGACAGGACGAGCAGTACTTC
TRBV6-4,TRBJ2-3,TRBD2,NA,CASSASGGADTQYF,TGTGCCAGCAGTGCTAGCGGGGGGGCAGATACGCAGTATTTT
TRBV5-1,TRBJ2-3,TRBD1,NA,CASSRDRGEGDTQYF,TGCGCCAGCAGCCGGGACAGGGGGGAAGGAGATACGCAGTATTTT
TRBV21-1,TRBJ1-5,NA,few,CASSKVRTGVQPQHF,TGTGCCAGCAGCAAAGTGCGGACAGGGGTTCAGCCCCAGCATTTT
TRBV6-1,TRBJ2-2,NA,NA,CASRSTGEGGELFF,TGTGCCAGCAGATCGACAGGGGAGGGCGGGGAGCTGTTTTTT
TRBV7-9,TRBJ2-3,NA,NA,CASSPPLRLLRDTQYF,TGTGCCAGCAGCCCCCCCCTACGCCTCCTGAGGGATACGCAGTATTTT
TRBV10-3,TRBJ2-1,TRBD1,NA,CAISESRDRVHEQFF,TGTGCCATCAGTGAGTCCCGGGACAGGGTCCATGAGCAGTTCTTC
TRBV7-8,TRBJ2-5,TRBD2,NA,CASSLRSGGQETQYF,TGTGCCAGCAGCCTTCGTAGCGGGGGTCAAGAGACCCAGTACTTC
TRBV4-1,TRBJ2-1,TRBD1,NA,CASSSRDRGLDEQFF,TGCGCCAGCAGCTCCCGGGACAGGGGGCTCGATGAGCAGTTCTTC
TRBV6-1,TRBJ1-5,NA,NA,CASSEFGGASNQPQHF,TGTGCCAGCAGTGAATTCGGCGGTGCCAGCAATCAGCCCCAGCATTTT
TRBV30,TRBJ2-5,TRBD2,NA,CAWSSPPGGVGSETQYF,TGTGCCTGGAGTTCTCCACCGGGGGGGGTAGGGTCGGAGACCCAGTACTTC
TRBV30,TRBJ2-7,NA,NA,CAWSGKYEQYF,TGTGCCTGGAGTGGAAAATACGAGCAGTACTTC
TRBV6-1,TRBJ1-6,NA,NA,CASSEAARGFGSPLHF,TGTGCCAGCAGTGAAGCGGCGCGGGGGTTTGGATCACCCCTCCACTTT
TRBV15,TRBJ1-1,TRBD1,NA,CATSRKGTGDTEAFF,TGTGCCACCAGCAGAAAGGGGACAGGGGACACTGAAGCTTTCTTT
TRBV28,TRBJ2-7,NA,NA,CASSPASSYEQYF,TGTGCCAGCAGCCCAGCAAGCTCCTACGAGCAGTACTTC
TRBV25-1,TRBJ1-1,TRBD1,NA,CASSPGTGLNTEAFF,TGTGCCAGCAGTCCCGGGACAGGTTTGAACACTGAAGCTTTCTTT
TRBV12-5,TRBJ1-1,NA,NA,CASGLGGWTEAFF,TGTGCTAGTGGTTTGGGAGGGTGGACTGAAGCTTTCTTT
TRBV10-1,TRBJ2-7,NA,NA,CASSESRGDRPYEQYF,TGCGCCAGCAGTGAGTCAAGGGGGGACAGACCCTACGAGCAGTACTTC
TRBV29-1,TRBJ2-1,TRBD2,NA,CSVGTSGVGEQFF,TGCAGCGTTGGGACTAGCGGGGTCGGTGAGCAGTTCTTC
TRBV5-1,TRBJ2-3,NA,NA,CASSLGRPADTQYF,TGCGCCAGCAGCTTGGGGCGTCCTGCGGATACGCAGTATTTT